The sequence of this T cell receptor (beta chain) was determined in a study of blood T cells in healthy people across ages. This clonotype was observed at least ten times. Its matching antigen is unknown. Findings of the study overall: Compared with aged donors, long-lived donors showed fewer expanded clones, suggesting selection.

A second 7 to 11 cycle PCR used barcoded and J-beta primers. The template-switch adaptor, which had 12 random nucleotides, put a tag on each cDNA molecule. Via MiXCR, TCRdb re-called the 5' RACE reads, giving one row per CDR3 protein. The table has 550,000 to 800,000 distinct CDR3 sequences, less than 40% seen once. V trimming: 4 bases; J trimming: 4 bases; junction bases outside the gene matches: 7. Germline V CDR1 and CDR2: SGHRS, YFSETQ. The CDR3 contains 14 residues. The sequence was obtained from a woman older than 75 in good health. Sequencing input: blood. This chain uses TRBV5-1 with TRBJ2-7, with TRBD1 identical over 8 bases. This CDR3 reads CASSAGTGPYEQYF. CDR3 in DNA: TGCGCCAGCAGCGCCGGGACAGGTCCATACGAGCAGTACTTC.